This TCR beta chain was sequenced for a study of OX40 agonist ivuxolimab in advanced cancers. Study overall: With a range of 23 to 79, age averaged roughly 60 years, and about 82% were male. Eligibility admitted prior anti-PD-1, anti-PD-L1 or anti-CTLA-4 therapy; roughly 40% had some.

The protocol was immunoSEQ multiplex PCR, while the TCRdb copy is restricted to in-frame clones and leaves out a portion. The sample lists about 95,000 clones, roughly 84% seen once, with about 3.8% in the top ten. People who had autoimmune disease history or systemic immunosuppression were excluded. A remark on this clone: Its cognate antigen is unknown.

General observations from the study: The mean number of expanded clones was higher in CD8+ T cells than in CD4+.

V gave up 6 bases and J gave up 3 bases; unmatched junction bases: 3. CDR1 and CDR2 from the germline V gene are MNHNS and SASEGT. This CDR3 contains 14 residues. Sequencing used CD4+ or CD8+ T cells sorted from blood, obtained in a trial of the OX40 agonist ivuxolimab. The TCR sequence derives from an adult with an advanced solid tumor such as melanoma, head and neck, liver or kidney cancer. The genes are TRBV6-1 and TRBJ2-7; TRBD2 matches at 12 bases. The CDR3 region has the DNA TGTGCCAGCAGGAAGGGACTAGCGGGCTACGAGCAGTACTTC. Its translation: CASRKGLAGYEQYF.